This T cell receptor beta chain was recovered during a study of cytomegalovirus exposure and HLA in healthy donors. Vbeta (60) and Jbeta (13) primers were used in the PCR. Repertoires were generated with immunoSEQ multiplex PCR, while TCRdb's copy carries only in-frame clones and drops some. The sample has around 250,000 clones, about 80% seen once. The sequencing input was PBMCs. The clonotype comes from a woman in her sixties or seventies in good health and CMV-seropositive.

The CDR3 region is CASSQLGTREPEQYF. The CDR3 DNA sequence: TGCGCCAGCAGCCAACTCGGGACTAGGGAACCCGAGCAGTACTTC. The chain couples TRBV4-1 to TRBJ2-7, with 8 positions matching TRBD2. The germline CDR1 and CDR2 sequences are MGHRA and YSYEKL. The CDR3 runs 15 residues. The junction had 9 bases not matched to a gene; V was cut back by 2 bases and J by 6 bases.